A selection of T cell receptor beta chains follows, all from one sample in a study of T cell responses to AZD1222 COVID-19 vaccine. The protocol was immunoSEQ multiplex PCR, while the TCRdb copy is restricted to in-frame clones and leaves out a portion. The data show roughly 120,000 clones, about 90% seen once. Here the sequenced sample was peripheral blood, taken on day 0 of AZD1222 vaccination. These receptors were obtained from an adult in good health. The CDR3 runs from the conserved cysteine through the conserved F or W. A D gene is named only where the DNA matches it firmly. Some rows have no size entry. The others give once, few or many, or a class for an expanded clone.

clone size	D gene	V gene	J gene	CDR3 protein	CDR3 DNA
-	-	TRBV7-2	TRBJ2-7	CASSSSGAYEQYF	TGTGCCAGCAGCTCGTCCGGGGCCTACGAGCAGTACTTC
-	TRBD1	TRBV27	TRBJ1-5	CASSFHRGGQPQHF	TGTGCCAGCAGTTTCCACAGGGGGGGACAGCCCCAGCATTTT
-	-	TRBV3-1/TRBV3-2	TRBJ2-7	CASSQGTAKYF	TGTGCCAGCAGCCAAGGGACTGCAAAGTACTTC
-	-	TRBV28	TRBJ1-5	CASSLGRAANQPQHF	TGTGCCAGCAGTTTGGGCAGGGCTGCGAATCAGCCCCAGCATTTT
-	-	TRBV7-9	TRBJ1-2	CASSLGGGIGYTF	TGTGCCAGCAGCTTAGGAGGGGGGATAGGCTACACCTTC
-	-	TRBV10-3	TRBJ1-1	CATKFEGPNTEAFF	TGTGCCACCAAATTTGAAGGGCCGAACACTGAAGCTTTCTTT
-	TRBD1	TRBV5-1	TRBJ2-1	CASSLGTGINEQFF	TGCGCCAGCAGCTTGGGGACAGGGATCAATGAGCAGTTCTTC
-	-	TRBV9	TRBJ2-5	CASSVGTGLAETQYF	TGTGCCAGCAGCGTAGGCACAGGGCTGGCAGAGACCCAGTACTTC
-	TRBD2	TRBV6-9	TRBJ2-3	CASSPFFRSGGTRCADTQYF	TGTGCCAGCAGTCCTTTTTTTAGGAGCGGGGGGACGAGGTGTGCAGATACGCAGTATTTT
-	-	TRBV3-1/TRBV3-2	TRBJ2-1	CASSQGLLDSNEQFF	TGTGCCAGCAGCCAAGGGCTCCTGGATTCCAATGAGCAGTTCTTC
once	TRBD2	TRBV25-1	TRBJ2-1	CASSGRSSGRDEQFF	TGTGCCAGCAGTGGTCGGTCTAGCGGTAGGGATGAGCAGTTCTTC
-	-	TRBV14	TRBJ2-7	CASSQWTTTYEQYF	TGTGCCAGCAGCCAATGGACAACCACCTACGAGCAGTACTTC
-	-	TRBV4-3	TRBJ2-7	CASSQRASPIGSDEQYF	TGCGCCAGCAGCCAACGGGCTAGCCCTATTGGGTCGGACGAGCAGTACTTC
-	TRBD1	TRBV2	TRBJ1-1	CASRSGQGSIVNTEAFF	TGTGCCAGCAGATCCGGACAGGGCAGTATCGTTAACACTGAAGCTTTCTTT
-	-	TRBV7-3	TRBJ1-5	CASSLWGGDSNQPQHF	TGTGCCAGCAGCTTATGGGGCGGTGATAGCAATCAGCCCCAGCATTTT
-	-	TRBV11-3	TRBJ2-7	CASSFQGTYEQYF	TGTGCCAGCAGCTTCCAGGGAACCTACGAGCAGTACTTC
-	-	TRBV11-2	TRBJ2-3	CASSLEPRGHTDTQYF	TGTGCCAGCAGCTTAGAACCGCGGGGCCACACAGATACGCAGTATTTT
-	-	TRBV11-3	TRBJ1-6	CASSPLPDNSPLHF	TGTGCCAGCAGCCCCCTTCCCGATAATTCACCCCTCCACTTT
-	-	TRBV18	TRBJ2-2	CASSRFGQNTGELFF	TGTGCCAGCTCACGGTTCGGGCAGAACACCGGGGAGCTGTTTTTT
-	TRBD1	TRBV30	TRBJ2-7	CAWSQGQGEEQYF	TGTGCCTGGAGTCAGGGACAGGGGGAGGAGCAGTACTTC
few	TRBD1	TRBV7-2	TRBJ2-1	CASSPRQGYNEQFF	TGTGCCAGCAGCCCCCGACAGGGCTACAATGAGCAGTTCTTC
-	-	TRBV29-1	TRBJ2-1	CSVEKGFSYNEQFF	TGCAGCGTTGAGAAGGGTTTCTCCTACAATGAGCAGTTCTTC
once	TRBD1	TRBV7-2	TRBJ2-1	CASSFDRVGLDEQFF	TGTGCCAGCAGCTTTGACAGGGTGGGTTTGGATGAGCAGTTCTTC
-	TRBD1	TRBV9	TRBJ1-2	CASSAGDSLNGYTF	TGTGCCAGCAGCGCTGGGGACAGCCTGAATGGCTACACCTTC
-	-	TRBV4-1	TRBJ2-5	CASSQWQQETQYF	TGCGCCAGCAGCCAGTGGCAGCAAGAGACCCAGTACTTC
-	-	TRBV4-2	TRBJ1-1	CASSQGALSRDMNTEAFF	TGTGCCAGCAGCCAAGGAGCACTCTCAAGGGACATGAACACTGAAGCTTTCTTT
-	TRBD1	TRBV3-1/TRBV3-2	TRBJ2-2	CASSKGQGASTGELFF	TGTGCCAGCAGCAAGGGACAGGGGGCGTCCACCGGGGAGCTGTTTTTT
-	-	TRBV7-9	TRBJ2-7	CASSLAGSLGEQYF	TGTGCCAGCAGCTTAGCAGGGTCACTAGGGGAGCAGTACTTC
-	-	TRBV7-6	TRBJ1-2	CASSLAVGYTF	TGTGCCAGCAGCTTAGCGGTGGGCTACACCTTC
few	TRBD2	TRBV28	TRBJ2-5	CASSLTSGGQETQYF	TGTGCCAGCAGTTTAACTAGCGGGGGCCAAGAGACCCAGTACTTC
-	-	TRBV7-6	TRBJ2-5	CASSLDRTALDRQETQYF	TGTGCCAGCAGCTTAGACCGGACAGCTCTGGATCGGCAAGAGACCCAGTACTTC
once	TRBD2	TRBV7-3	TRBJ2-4	CASSLVAGGPGAKNIQYF	TGTGCCAGCAGCTTAGTAGCGGGGGGGCCGGGTGCCAAAAACATTCAGTACTTC
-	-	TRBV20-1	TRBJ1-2	CSARDRVGYTF	TGCAGTGCTAGAGACAGGGTTGGCTACACCTTC
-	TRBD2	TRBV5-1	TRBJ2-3	CASSRAWTSGGDTQYF	TGCGCCAGCAGCAGGGCCTGGACTAGCGGTGGGGATACGCAGTATTTT
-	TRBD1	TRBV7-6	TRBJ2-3	CASAPSWDSSTDTQYF	TGTGCCAGCGCCCCCTCGTGGGACAGTAGCACAGATACGCAGTATTTT
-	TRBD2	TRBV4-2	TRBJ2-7	CASSRGIAGLEWVEQYF	TGTGCCAGCAGCCGAGGCATAGCGGGATTGGAGTGGGTCGAGCAGTACTTC
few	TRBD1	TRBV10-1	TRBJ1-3	CASSDPGQHSGNTIYF	TGCGCCAGCAGCGACCCGGGACAGCACTCTGGAAACACCATATATTTT
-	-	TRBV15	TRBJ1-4	CATSRGEGHEKLFF	TGTGCCACCAGCCGGGGGGAAGGGCATGAAAAACTGTTTTTT
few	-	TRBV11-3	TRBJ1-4	CASSLADSLLGTNEKLFF	TGTGCCAGCAGCTTAGCAGACAGCTTATTGGGAACTAATGAAAAACTGTTTTTT
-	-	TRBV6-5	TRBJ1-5	CATTRGLSNQPQHF	TGTGCCACGACTCGGGGCTTAAGCAATCAGCCCCAGCATTTT
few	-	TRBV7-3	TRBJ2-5	CASSNCLKETQYF	TGTGCCAGCAGCAATTGTCTGAAAGAGACCCAGTACTTC